Each of the 23 T cell receptor beta chains below was sequenced from the same sample in a study of OX40 agonist ivuxolimab in advanced cancers. Profiled with immunoSEQ multiplex PCR; TCRdb holds only in-frame clones, not every one. The table includes approximately 96,000 clones, 90% detected once. Sequenced here: CD4+ or CD8+ T cells sorted from blood, sampled in a trial of the OX40 agonist ivuxolimab. The receptors were sampled from an adult with an advanced solid tumor such as melanoma, head and neck, liver or kidney cancer.

J is TRBJ1-5 and V is TRBV7-8; D might be TRBD1 (5 bases). Germline V gene data show CDR1 as SGHVS and CDR2 as FQNEAQ. The CDR3 covers 14 residues. V was cut by 1 base and J by 11 bases, with 15 bases left in between. The CDR3 protein is CASSLGAGPGAQHF. The DNA for the CDR3 is TGTGCCAGCAGCTTAGGTGCAGGGCCTGGGGCCCAGCATTTT.

This clone was seen just once. The V and J genes are TRBV21-1 and TRBJ2-7; the DNA was not used to check the table's D call, TRBD1. TRBV21-1 is noted as a pseudogene. The CDR3 contains 13 residues. The CDR3 DNA reads as TGTGCCAGCAGTAGGACAACAGCCTACGAGCAGTACTTC. Translating gives CASSRTTAYEQYF.

The chain recombines TRBV18 with TRBJ2-1; D is unresolved. V was cut by 3 bases and J by 5 bases, with 8 bases left in between. Germline CDR1 reads KGHSH; CDR2 reads LQKENI. CDR3 length equals 13 residues. The CDR3 region has the DNA TGTGCCAGCTCACCCGACCGCGACAATGAGCAGTTCTTC. This translates into CASSPDRDNEQFF.

V usage is TRBV11-2 and J usage is TRBJ1-1; D ambiguous. The V end lost 7 bases, the J end lost 6 bases, and 18 bases lay between the germline ends. The CDR3 has 14 residues. Germline loops: CDR1 SGHAT, CDR2 FQNNGV. CDR3 sequence reads: CASIRVLDSSEAFF. The CDR3 region has the DNA TGTGCCAGCATCCGGGTGTTAGATAGCTCTGAAGCTTTCTTT. Full variable domain (outside the CDR3, taken from reference TRBV11-2 and TRBJ1-1): EAGVAQSPRYKIIEKRQSVAFWCNPISGHATLYWYQQILGQGPKLLIQFQNNGVVDDSQLPKDRFSAERLKGVDSTLKIQPAKLEDSAVYLCASIRVLDSSEAFFGQGTRLTVV.

The rearrangement uses TRBV7-2 and TRBJ2-7; 8 positions agree with TRBD1. Trimming at V came to 10 bases and at J to 3 bases, leaving 14 bases not matched to a gene. CDR3 length equals 15 residues. CDR1 SGHTA and CDR2 FQGNSA come from the germline V gene. The CDR3 loop is CATQWGQGAVYEQYF. CDR3 DNA: TGTGCCACCCAGTGGGGGCAGGGGGCAGTCTACGAGCAGTACTTC.

The chain carries TRBV7-9 and TRBJ2-1; D is possibly TRBD2 (5 bases). CDR3 length: 15 amino acids. Deletions cut 0 bases from V and 1 base from J, with 7 bases between. CDR1 and CDR2 from the germline V gene are SEHNR and FQNEAQ (reference sequence). The CDR3 protein is CASSLAGRSYNEQFF. The CDR3 region has the DNA TGTGCCAGCAGCTTAGCGGGGAGATCCTACAATGAGCAGTTCTTC.

This chain uses TRBV1 with TRBJ2-4; the table calls TRBD2, which could not be checked here. TRBV1 is flagged as a pseudogene. The CDR3 runs to 14 residues. The CDR3 loop reads CTSSQASRKNIQYF. CDR3 DNA: TGCACCAGCAGCCAAGCGAGTCGCAAAAACATTCAGTACTTC.

The chain combines TRBV6-5 with TRBJ2-5; D is undetermined. The germline V gene encodes CDR1 MNHEY and CDR2 SVGAGI. This CDR3 contains 13 residues. Between the trimmed V and J ends, which lost 4 bases and 5 bases, there was a span of 11 bases. CDR3 amino acids: CASSSGPEETQYF. CDR3 nucleotide sequence: TGTGCCAGCAGTTCTGGACCTGAGGAGACCCAGTACTTC.

In nucleotides, the CDR3 is TGTGCCAGCAAGGACAGGGTGGGGGTCGGGGAGCTGTTTTTT. Residues: CASKDRVGVGELFF. This chain connects TRBV2 to TRBJ2-2; 8 nucleotides line up with TRBD1. The CDR3 loop spans 14 amino acids. Trimming took 7 bases from V and 7 from J; bases not matched to a gene: 8. Germline V gene data show CDR1 as SNHLY and CDR2 as FYNNEI.

The J gene is TRBJ2-3, the V gene TRBV7-3; maybe TRBD2 (5 bases). The CDR3 covers 13 residues. V was trimmed by 3 bases and J by 2 bases, leaving 6 bases between them. Germline loops: CDR1 SGHTA, CDR2 FQGTGA. The CDR3 nucleotides read TGTGCCAGCAGCTTTGACTACACAGATACGCAGTATTTT. This translates into CASSFDYTDTQYF.

The chain uses TRBV7-5 and TRBJ2-7; the D call in the table, TRBD2, was not verified against the DNA. TRBV7-5 is designated a pseudogene. The CDR3 covers 12 residues. The CDR3 here is CARSLARPVPYF. CDR3 DNA sequence: TGTGCCAGAAGCTTAGCACGCCCGGTGCCGTACTTC.

This chain uses TRBV19 with TRBJ2-2, with D maybe TRBD1 (6 bases). Deletions cut 6 bases from V and 3 bases from J, with 14 bases between. The CDR3 is 15 residues long. Germline V lookup: CDR1 LNHDA, CDR2 SQIVND (reference sequence). In DNA form, the CDR3 reads TGTGCCAGTAGGGGTACAGGGCGTTACACCGGGGAGCTGTTTTTT. This sequence encodes CASRGTGRYTGELFF. Based on the CDR3 plus reference TRBV19 and TRBJ2-2, the full variable domain is DGGITQSPKYLFRKEGQNVTLSCEQNLNHDAMYWYRQDPGQGLRLIYYSQIVNDFQKGDIAEGYSVSREKKESFPLTVTSAQKNPTAFYLCASRGTGRYTGELFFGEGSRLTVL.

This clone was detected only once. The gene calls are TRBV7-9 and TRBJ1-3, with a tentative D call TRBD1 (6 bases). This CDR3 contains 16 residues. Per the germline V gene, CDR1 is SEHNR and CDR2 is FQNEAQ (reference sequence). V was shortened by 5 bases and J by 0 bases, with 14 bases between the two germline ends. CDR3 sequence: CASSPSGQTSGNTIYF. DNA of the CDR3: TGTGCCAGCAGCCCATCCGGACAGACCTCTGGAAACACCATATATTTT.

The V and J genes are TRBV18 and TRBJ2-7; TRBD1 aligns across 8 bases. CDR1 KGHSH and CDR2 LQKENI come from the germline V gene. The CDR3 consists of 14 residues. After removal of 4 bases from V and 3 bases from J, the junction contained 5 bases not matched to a gene. The CDR3 bases are TGTGCCAGCTCACTGGACAGGGTGGTCTACGAGCAGTACTTC. Encoded protein: CASSLDRVVYEQYF.

This chain connects TRBV2 to TRBJ2-3, with TRBD1 matching over 9 bases. The CDR3 spans 15 residues. V trimming: 6 bases; J trimming: 3 bases; junction bases outside the gene matches: 7. Per germline, CDR1 SNHLY and CDR2 FYNNEI. For the CDR3, the DNA is TGTGCCAGCAGGATGGACAGGGGTTCGACAGATACGCAGTATTTT. It codes for CASRMDRGSTDTQYF.

The V and J genes are TRBV9 and TRBJ2-7, with D maybe TRBD2 (5 bases). V was clipped by 4 bases and J by 1 base, with 12 bases between them. CDR1 is SGDLS and CDR2 is YYNGEE in the germline V gene. The CDR3 length is 14 residues. The CDR3 reads CASSPRWESYEQYF. CDR3 DNA sequence: TGTGCCAGCAGCCCGCGGTGGGAGTCCTACGAGCAGTACTTC.

The V call is TRBV27, the J call TRBJ2-1; D call uncertain. The CDR3 is 12 amino acids. Trimming stripped 10 bases from V and 6 bases from J, with 13 bases between. CDR1 MNHEY and CDR2 SMNVEV come from the germline V gene (reference sequence). The DNA for the CDR3 is TGTGCCATTTGGGAACCCGGCAATGAGCAGTTCTTC. Encoded protein: CAIWEPGNEQFF.

The chain couples TRBV27 to TRBJ2-2, with TRBD1 as a possible D gene (5 bases). The CDR3 runs 16 residues. Trimming pared 2 bases from V and 7 bases from J, leaving 17 bases between. In germline, CDR1 is MNHEY, CDR2 SMNVEV (reference sequence). CDR3 bases: TGTGCCAGCAGTTTAGATCGGTGGACATACGGCGGGGAGCTGTTTTTT. Protein sequence: CASSLDRWTYGGELFF.

This sequence joins TRBV5-1 and TRBJ2-5, with TRBD2 matching over 13 bases. Germline loops: CDR1 SGHRS, CDR2 YFSETQ. The CDR3 runs to 16 residues. Germline trimming cut 4 bases from V and 5 bases from J; bases unmatched to any gene: 8. The CDR3 DNA reads TGCGCCAGCAGCCTCCCAGGACTAGCGGGAGTGGAGACCCAGTACTTC. Translation: CASSLPGLAGVETQYF.

V usage is TRBV21-1 and J usage is TRBJ1-2. TRBV21-1 is a known pseudogene. This CDR3 has 16 amino acids. Here the CDR3 DNA reads TGTGCCAGCAGCAAAGTCCGGTTACGCAGGGGAGGGGGCTACACCTTC. It is translated as CASSKVRLRRGGGYTF.

The rearrangement links TRBV4-2 to TRBJ2-3, with a possible D match to TRBD1 (6 bases). Germline loops: CDR1 LGHNA, CDR2 YNFKEQ. The V end was cut by 0 bases, the J end by 0 bases, with 13 bases between. This CDR3 spans 17 amino acids. The CDR3 sequence is CASSQESRGTSTDTQYF. As DNA, the CDR3 is TGTGCCAGCAGCCAAGAATCCAGGGGCACTAGCACAGATACGCAGTATTTT.

J is TRBJ2-4 and V is TRBV25-1; no definite D call. V was cut by 2 bases and J by 0 bases, with 8 bases left in between. The CDR3 runs 15 residues. The germline V gene encodes CDR1 MGHDK and CDR2 SYGVNS. This CDR3 is CASSEPSLAKNIQYF. As DNA, the CDR3 is TGTGCCAGCAGTGAACCTTCCCTAGCCAAAAACATTCAGTACTTC.

This chain's CDR3 is CASSKGIRTPNTEAFF. CDR3 DNA sequence: TGTGCCAGTAGTAAGGGAATTCGGACACCGAACACTGAAGCTTTCTTT. The V gene is TRBV19, the J gene TRBJ1-1; D possibly corresponds to TRBD1 (5 bases). The V end lost 4 bases, the J end lost 1 base, and 16 bases lay between the germline ends. The CDR3 length is 16 residues. The germline CDR1 and CDR2 sequences are LNHDA and SQIVND (reference sequence). The whole variable domain, filled in from reference TRBV19 and TRBJ1-1, reads DGGITQSPKYLFRKEGQNVTLSCEQNLNHDAMYWYRQDPGQGLRLIYYSQIVNDFQKGDIAEGYSVSREKKESFPLTVTSAQKNPTAFYLCASSKGIRTPNTEAFFGQGTRLTVV.